The clone carrying this T cell receptor (beta chain) was detected only once. Repertoires were generated with immunoSEQ multiplex PCR, while TCRdb's copy carries only in-frame clones and drops some. The sample includes tens of thousands of clones, 90% of them seen just once. The source of the sample is a study of PD-L1 blockade in urothelial cancer. Time point reported: pretreatment peripheral blood. This CDR3 contains 14 residues. Germline V gene sequence: CDR1 SGHNT, CDR2 YYREEE (reference sequence). Trimming took 0 bases from V and 6 from J, leaving 13 bases between them. The origin of this receptor is a man aged 55 to 70 with urothelial cancer. The source was PBMCs, collected around atezolizumab (anti-PD-L1) treatment. This chain links TRBV5-4 with TRBJ2-7; maybe TRBD1 (5 bases). Written as DNA, the CDR3 is TGTGCCAGCAGCTTGGCCAGGGAAGGCTCCGAGCAGTACTTC. Its protein product is CASSLAREGSEQYF.